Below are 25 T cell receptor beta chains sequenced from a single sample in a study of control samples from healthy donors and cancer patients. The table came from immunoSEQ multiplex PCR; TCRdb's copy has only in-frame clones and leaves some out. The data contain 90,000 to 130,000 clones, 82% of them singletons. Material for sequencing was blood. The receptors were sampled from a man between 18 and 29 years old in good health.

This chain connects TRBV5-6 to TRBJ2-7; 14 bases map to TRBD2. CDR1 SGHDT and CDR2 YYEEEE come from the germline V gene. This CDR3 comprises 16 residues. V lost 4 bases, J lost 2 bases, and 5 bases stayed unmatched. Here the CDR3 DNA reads TGTGCCAGCAGCCCCGGACTAGCGGGGGGTGCCTACGAGCAGTACGTC. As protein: CASSPGLAGGAYEQYV.

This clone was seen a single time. CDR3 in amino acids: CASSSIDSEQYF. The CDR3 nucleotides read TGTGCCAGCAGTTCAATTGACAGCGAGCAGTACTTC. V and J are TRBV28 and TRBJ2-7; D might be TRBD1 (5 bases). The CDR3 is 12 amino acids. Germline V gene lookup returns CDR1 MDHEN and CDR2 SYDVKM. V was clipped by 4 bases and J by 6 bases, with 10 bases between them.

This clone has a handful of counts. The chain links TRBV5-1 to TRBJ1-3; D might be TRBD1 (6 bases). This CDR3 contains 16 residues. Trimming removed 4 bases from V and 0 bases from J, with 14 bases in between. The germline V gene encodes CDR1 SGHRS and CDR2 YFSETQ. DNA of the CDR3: TGCGCCAGCAGCGGGGGGCTGAGTAGCTCTGGAAACACCATATATTTT. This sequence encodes CASSGGLSSSGNTIYF.

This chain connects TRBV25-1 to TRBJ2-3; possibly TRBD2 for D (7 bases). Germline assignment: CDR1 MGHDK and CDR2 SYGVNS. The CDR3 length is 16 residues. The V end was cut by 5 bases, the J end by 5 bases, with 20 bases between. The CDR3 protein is CASSRARGGGGDTQYF. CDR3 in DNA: TGTGCCAGCAGTCGCGCCAGGGGCGGGGGAGGAGATACGCAGTATTTT. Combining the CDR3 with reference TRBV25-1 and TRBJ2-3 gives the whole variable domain EADIYQTPRYLVIGTGKKITLECSQTMGHDKMYWYQQDPGMELHLIHYSYGVNSTEKGDLSSESTVSRIRTEHFPLTLESARPSHTSQYLCASSRARGGGGDTQYFGPGTRLTVL.

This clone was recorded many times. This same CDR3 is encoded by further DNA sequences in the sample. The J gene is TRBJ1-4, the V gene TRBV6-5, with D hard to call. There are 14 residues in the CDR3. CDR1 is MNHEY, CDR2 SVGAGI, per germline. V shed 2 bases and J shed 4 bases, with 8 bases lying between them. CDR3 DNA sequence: TGTGCCAGCAGTTACGGGCAATTTAATGAAAAACTGTTTTTT. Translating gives CASSYGQFNEKLFF.

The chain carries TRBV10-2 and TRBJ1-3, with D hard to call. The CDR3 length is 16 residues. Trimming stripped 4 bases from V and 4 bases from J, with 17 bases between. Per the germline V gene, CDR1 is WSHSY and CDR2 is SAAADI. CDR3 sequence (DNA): TGCGCCAGCAGTGCGCTTTCGAGGACTGGCGGAAACACCATATATTTT. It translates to CASSALSRTGGNTIYF.

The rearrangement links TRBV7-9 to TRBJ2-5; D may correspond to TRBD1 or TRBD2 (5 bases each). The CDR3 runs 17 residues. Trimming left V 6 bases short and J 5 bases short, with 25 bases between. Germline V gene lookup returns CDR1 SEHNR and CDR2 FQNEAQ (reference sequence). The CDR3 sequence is CASSSTSASRGGETQYF. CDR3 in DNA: TGTGCCAGCAGTTCTACCTCTGCGTCTCGGGGCGGGGAGACCCAGTACTTC.

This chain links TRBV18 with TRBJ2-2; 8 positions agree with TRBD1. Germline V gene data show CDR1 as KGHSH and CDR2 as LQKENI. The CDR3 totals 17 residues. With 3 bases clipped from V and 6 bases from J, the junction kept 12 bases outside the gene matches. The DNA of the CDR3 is TGTGCCAGCTCACCTTCTGGGGCCAGGGGGCGATCCGGGGAGCTGTTTTTT. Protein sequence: CASSPSGARGRSGELFF.

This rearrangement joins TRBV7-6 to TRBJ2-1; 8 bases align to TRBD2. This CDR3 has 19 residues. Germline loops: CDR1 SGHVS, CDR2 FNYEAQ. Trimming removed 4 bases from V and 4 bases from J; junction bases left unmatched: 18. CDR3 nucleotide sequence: TGTGCCAGCAGCTCACTTCTTTTGAGGCGGGGGGACCTTTACAATGAGCAGTTCTTC. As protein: CASSSLLLRRGDLYNEQFF. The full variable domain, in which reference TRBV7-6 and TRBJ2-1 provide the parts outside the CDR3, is GAGVSQSPRYKVTKRGQDVALRCDPISGHVSLYWYRQALGQGPEFLTYFNYEAQQDKSGLPNDRFSAERPEGSISTLTIQRTEQRDSAMYRCASSSLLLRRGDLYNEQFFGPGTRLTVL.

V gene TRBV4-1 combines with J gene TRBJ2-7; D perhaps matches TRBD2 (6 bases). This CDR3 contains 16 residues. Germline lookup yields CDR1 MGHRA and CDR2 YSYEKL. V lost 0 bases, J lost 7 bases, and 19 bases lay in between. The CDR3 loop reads CASSQDLLREVKEQYV. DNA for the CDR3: TGCGCCAGCAGCCAAGATCTGCTCAGGGAGGTTAAAGAGCAGTACGTC.

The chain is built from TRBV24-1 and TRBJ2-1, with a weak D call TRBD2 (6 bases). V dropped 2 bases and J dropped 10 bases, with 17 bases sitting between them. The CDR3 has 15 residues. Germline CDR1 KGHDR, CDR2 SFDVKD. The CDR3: CATSDSRRGTAEQFF. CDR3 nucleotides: TGTGCCACCAGTGATTCCAGGCGGGGTACCGCGGAGCAGTTCTTC.

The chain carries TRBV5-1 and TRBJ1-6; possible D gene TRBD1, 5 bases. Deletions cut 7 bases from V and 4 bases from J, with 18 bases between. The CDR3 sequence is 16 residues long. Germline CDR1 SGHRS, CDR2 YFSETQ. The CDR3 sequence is CASSRVGTRYNSPLHF. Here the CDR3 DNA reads TGCGCCAGCTCCCGGGTAGGGACCCGATATAATTCACCCCTCCACTTT.

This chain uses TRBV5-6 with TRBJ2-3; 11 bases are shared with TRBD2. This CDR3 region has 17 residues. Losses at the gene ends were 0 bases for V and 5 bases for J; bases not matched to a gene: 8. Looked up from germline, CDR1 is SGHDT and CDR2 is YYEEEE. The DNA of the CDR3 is TGTGCCAGCAGCTTGGCCCATAGCGGGGGGGCCCTAGATACGCAGTATTTT. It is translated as CASSLAHSGGALDTQYF.

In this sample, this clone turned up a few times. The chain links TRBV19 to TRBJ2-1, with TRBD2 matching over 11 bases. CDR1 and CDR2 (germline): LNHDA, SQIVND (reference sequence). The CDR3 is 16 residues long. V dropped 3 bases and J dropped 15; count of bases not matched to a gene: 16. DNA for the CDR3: TGTGCCAGTAGTATGGAGGCTAGCGGGGGGCTTCAGCGGAGGTTCTTC. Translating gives CASSMEASGGLQRRFF.

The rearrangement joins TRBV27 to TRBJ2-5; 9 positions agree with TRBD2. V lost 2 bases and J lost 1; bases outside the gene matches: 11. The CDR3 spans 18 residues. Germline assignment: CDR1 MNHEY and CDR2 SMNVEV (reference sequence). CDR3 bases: TGTGCCAGCAGTTTACATTATGGGCGAGCGGGGGGCCAAGAGACCCAGTACTTC. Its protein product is CASSLHYGRAGGQETQYF.

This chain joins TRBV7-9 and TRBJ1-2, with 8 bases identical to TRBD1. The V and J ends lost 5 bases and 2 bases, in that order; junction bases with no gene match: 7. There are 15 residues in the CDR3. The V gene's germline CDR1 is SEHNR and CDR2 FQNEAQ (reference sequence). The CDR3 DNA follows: TGTGCCAGCAGCAGTTCGGACAGGGTGAACTATGGCTACACCTTC. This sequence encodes CASSSSDRVNYGYTF.

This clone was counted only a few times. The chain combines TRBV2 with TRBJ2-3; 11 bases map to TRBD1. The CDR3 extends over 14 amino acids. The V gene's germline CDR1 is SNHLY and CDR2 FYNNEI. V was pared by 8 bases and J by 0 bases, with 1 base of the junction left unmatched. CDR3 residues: CASGTGGSTDTQYF. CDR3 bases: TGTGCCAGCGGGACAGGGGGGAGCACAGATACGCAGTATTTT.

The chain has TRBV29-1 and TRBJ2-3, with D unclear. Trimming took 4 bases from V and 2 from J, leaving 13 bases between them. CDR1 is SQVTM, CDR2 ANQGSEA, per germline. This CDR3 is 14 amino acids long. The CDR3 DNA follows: TGCAGCGTTGCCAAGACGGGTTCCACAGATACGCAGTATTTT. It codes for CSVAKTGSTDTQYF.

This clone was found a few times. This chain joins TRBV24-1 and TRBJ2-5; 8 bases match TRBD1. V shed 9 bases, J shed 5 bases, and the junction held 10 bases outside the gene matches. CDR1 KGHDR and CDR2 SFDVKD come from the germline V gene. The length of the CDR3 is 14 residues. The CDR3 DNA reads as TGTGCCACCGGCCCCAGGGGGCTTCCGGAGACCCAGTACTTC. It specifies CATGPRGLPETQYF.

In DNA form, the CDR3 reads TGTGCCAGCAGCCAAGTGTCCCAGGGGGTAGGGTACCAAGAGACCCAGTACTTC. It translates to CASSQVSQGVGYQETQYF. The chain recombines TRBV4-2 with TRBJ2-5; 7 bases are shared with TRBD1. Trimming removed 1 base from V and 0 bases from J; junction bases left unmatched: 11. Germline V gene data show CDR1 as LGHNA and CDR2 as YNFKEQ. This CDR3 spans 18 amino acids.

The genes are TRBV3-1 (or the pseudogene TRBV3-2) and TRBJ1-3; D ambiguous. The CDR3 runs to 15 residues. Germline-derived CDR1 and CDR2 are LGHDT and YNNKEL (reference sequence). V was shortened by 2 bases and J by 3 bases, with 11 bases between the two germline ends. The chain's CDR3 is CASSQTRFGGNTIYF. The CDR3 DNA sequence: TGTGCCAGCAGCCAAACAAGGTTCGGTGGAAACACCATATATTTT.

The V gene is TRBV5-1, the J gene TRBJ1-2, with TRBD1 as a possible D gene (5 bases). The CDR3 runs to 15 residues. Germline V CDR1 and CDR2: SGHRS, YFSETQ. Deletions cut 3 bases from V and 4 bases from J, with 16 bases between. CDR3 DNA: TGCGCCAGCAGCTGGTCGGAGGGGTCAGGCTATGGCTACACCTTC. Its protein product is CASSWSEGSGYGYTF.

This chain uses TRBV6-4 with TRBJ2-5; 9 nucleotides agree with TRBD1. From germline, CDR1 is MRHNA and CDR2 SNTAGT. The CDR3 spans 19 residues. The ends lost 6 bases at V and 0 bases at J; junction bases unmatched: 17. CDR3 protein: CASSPTPGQGYLYQETQYF. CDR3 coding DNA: TGTGCCAGCAGCCCTACTCCGGGACAGGGCTATTTGTACCAAGAGACCCAGTACTTC.

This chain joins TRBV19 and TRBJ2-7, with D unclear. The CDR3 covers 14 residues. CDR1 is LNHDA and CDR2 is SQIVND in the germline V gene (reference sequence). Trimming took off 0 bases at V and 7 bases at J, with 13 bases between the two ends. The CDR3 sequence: CASSIDHQSPEQYV. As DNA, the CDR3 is TGTGCCAGTAGTATAGACCACCAGAGCCCTGAGCAGTACGTC.

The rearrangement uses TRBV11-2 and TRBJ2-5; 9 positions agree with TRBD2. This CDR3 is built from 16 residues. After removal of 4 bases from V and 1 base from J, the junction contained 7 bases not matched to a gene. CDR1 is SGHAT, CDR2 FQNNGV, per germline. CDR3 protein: CASSSRRGGTQETQYF. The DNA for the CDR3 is TGTGCCAGCAGCTCCCGGCGGGGGGGCACCCAAGAGACCCAGTACTTC.